These 13 T cell receptor beta chains were all obtained from the same sample, sequenced in a study of identical twins (dated by TCRdb to the mid-2010s). Library preparation used 5' RACE. Sequencing instrument: Illumina HiSeq 2000. TCRdb redid the processing of the public reads, applying fastp at Q25 and MiXCR, and retained in-frame beta chains. Rows merge per CDR3 protein into single entries with the most common DNA and genes. This sample gives under 900,000 distinct CDR3 sequences in total; roughly 18% of them show up just once. The top ten constitute roughly 14% of the sample. This sample also appeared in a second study, on T cells expressing NK-cell markers.

The material sequenced was PBMCs. The receptor set was obtained from a woman younger than 35 in good health.

The chain recombines TRBV10-3 with TRBJ2-5; maybe TRBD2 (5 bases). The CDR3 extends over 15 amino acids. V gave up 3 bases and J gave up 7 bases, with 18 bases separating them. Germline CDR1 ENHRY, CDR2 SYGVKD. The CDR3 here is CAISDLKGGGGTQYF. CDR3 in DNA: TGTGCCATCAGTGACCTTAAAGGAGGAGGCGGGACCCAGTACTTC.

The V gene is TRBV6-1, the J gene TRBJ2-7; 10 bases line up with TRBD2. This CDR3 has 15 amino acids. Germline V CDR1 and CDR2: MNHNS, SASEGT. The junction had 11 bases not matched to a gene; V was cut back by 7 bases and J by 5 bases. The CDR3 DNA sequence: TGTGCCAGCACTAGCGGGAGTAAGTCGCGGGACGAGCAGTACTTC. Its translation: CASTSGSKSRDEQYF.

J is TRBJ2-7 and V is TRBV25-1; unclear D gene. The germline V gene encodes CDR1 MGHDK and CDR2 SYGVNS. This CDR3 region has 13 residues. Trimming left V 6 bases short and J 1 base short, with 10 bases between. In DNA form, the CDR3 reads TGTGCCAGCAGGCGGAGCCCATCCTACGAGCAGTACTTC. It codes for CASRRSPSYEQYF.

This clonotype was recorded many times. V and J are TRBV12-3 or TRBV12-4 and TRBJ1-1; 8 bases line up with TRBD1. V lost 6 bases and J lost 11; bases outside the gene matches: 8. CDR3 length equals 12 residues. The CDR3 DNA reads as TGTGCCAGCAGCCGCGGGACAGGCGGGGCTTTCTTT. Its protein is CASSRGTGGAFF.

The chain employs TRBV5-1 and TRBJ2-6, with D tentatively TRBD1 (5 bases). The CDR3 covers 17 residues. V dropped 0 bases and J dropped 5 bases, with 15 bases sitting between them. CDR1 is SGHRS, CDR2 YFSETQ, per germline. CDR3 region: CASSLVGANPWANVLTF. The CDR3, as DNA: TGCGCCAGCAGCTTGGTTGGGGCGAACCCCTGGGCCAACGTCCTGACTTTC.

V gene TRBV15 combines with J gene TRBJ2-2; D could derive from TRBD1 or TRBD2 (5 bases each). The CDR3 runs to 16 residues. V dropped 1 base and J dropped 3 bases, with 12 bases sitting between them. Per germline, CDR1 LNHNV and CDR2 YYDKDF (reference sequence). CDR3 sequence: CATSRAPGAYTGELFF. The CDR3 bases are TGTGCCACCAGCAGAGCTCCCGGGGCGTACACCGGGGAGCTGTTTTTT.

This clonotype was seen more than once but under ten times. J is TRBJ2-2 and V is TRBV12-3 or TRBV12-4; D is unresolved. The CDR3 covers 13 residues. The V end was cut by 8 bases, the J end by 7 bases, with 14 bases between. CDR3 in amino acids: CASRETRVGELFF. The CDR3 DNA reads as TGTGCCAGCCGTGAGACCCGAGTCGGGGAGCTGTTTTTT.

This clonotype showed up just a few times. A read error may account for a junction end that differs from germline. The rearrangement links TRBV6-2 or TRBV6-3 to TRBJ2-1; TRBD2 matches at 10 bases. The CDR3 has 17 residues. The germline V gene encodes CDR1 MNHEY and CDR2 SVGEGT. CDR3 loop: CTSRAILAGLSYNEQFF. CDR3 DNA sequence: TGTACCAGCAGGGCAATACTAGCGGGGCTCTCCTACAATGAGCAGTTCTTC.

The chain is built from TRBV27 and TRBJ2-7; 9 bases are shared with TRBD1. This CDR3 has 13 residues. With V trimmed by 8 bases and J by 1 base, 3 bases remained unmatched. Germline CDR1 reads MNHEY; CDR2 reads SMNVEV (reference sequence). CDR3 in amino acids: CASGGTGSYEQYF. In DNA form, the CDR3 reads TGTGCCAGCGGTGGGACAGGGTCCTACGAGCAGTACTTC.

This clonotype came up a few times. The chain has TRBV5-1 and TRBJ2-7, with 11 bases identical to TRBD2. The CDR3 has 16 residues. CDR1 and CDR2 from the germline V gene are SGHRS and YFSETQ. The trim removed 3 bases at V and 0 bases at J, leaving 5 bases unmatched. The CDR3 coding sequence is TGCGCCAGCAGCTCCCCCGGGACTAGCGGCTCCTACGAGCAGTACTTC. This encodes CASSSPGTSGSYEQYF.

This clonotype came up a few times. This chain uses TRBV20-1 with TRBJ2-3; D is uncertain. Trimming left V 2 bases short and J 4 bases short, with 13 bases between. The CDR3 runs 14 residues. Germline V CDR1 and CDR2: DFQATT, SNEGSKA (reference sequence). CDR3 in DNA: TGCAGTGCTAGATCGGGTCCTGATGCAGATACGCAGTATTTT. It specifies CSARSGPDADTQYF.

The V call is TRBV9, the J call TRBJ2-7; 8 bases match TRBD2. Losses at the gene ends were 1 base for V and 3 bases for J; bases not matched to a gene: 6. The CDR3 runs to 15 residues. Germline V CDR1 and CDR2: SGDLS, YYNGEE. The CDR3 nucleotides read TGTGCCAGCAGCGTACAACCCGGGACTAGCTACGAGCAGTACTTC. Translated: CASSVQPGTSYEQYF.

The rearrangement links TRBV20-1 to TRBJ2-7; a possible D gene is TRBD2 (6 bases). V dropped 6 bases and J dropped 0 bases, with 12 bases sitting between them. The CDR3 runs to 13 residues. The V gene's germline CDR1 is DFQATT and CDR2 SNEGSKA (reference sequence). The CDR3 reads CSATGLYSYEQYF. The CDR3 DNA reads as TGCAGTGCAACGGGACTCTACTCCTACGAGCAGTACTTC.